The clone carrying this T cell receptor (beta chain) occurred a few times. Its matching antigen is unknown. The record originates from a study of CD8 T cells in ankylosing spondylitis. The authors made TCR beta libraries by quantitative 5'-RACE with molecular barcodes. One entry per CDR3 protein, called by TCRdb with MiXCR from the 5' RACE reads. The sample shows 100,000 to 150,000 distinct CDR3 sequences, roughly 8.8% of them seen only once. General study points: A TCR beta motif of 8 or 9 highly homologous variants appeared characteristic of ankylosing spondylitis blood. Clones that were linked to disease were CD8+ and were relatively rare in peripheral blood. Matched ankylosing spondylitis synovial fluid reportedly showed significant enrichment of disease-linked clones.

V was clipped by 5 bases and J by 3 bases, with 28 bases between them. The germline V gene encodes CDR1 SGHAT and CDR2 FQNNGV. The CDR3 has 19 residues. The sequence derives from a male donor with ankylosing spondylitis or in good health (not recorded which). The rearrangement uses TRBV11-2 and TRBJ1-2; maybe TRBD1 (6 bases). Input material: blood, either unsorted or a sorted T cell fraction (not recorded which). CDR3 sequence reads: CASSAVTGGAEAAYYGYTF. In nucleotides, the CDR3 is TGTGCCAGCAGCGCCGTCACGGGGGGCGCGGAGGCGGCTTACTATGGCTACACCTTC.